This is a list of T cell receptor beta chains from one sample in a study of shared clonotypes between healthy human individuals. Method: immunoSEQ multiplex PCR; TCRdb's copy keeps in-frame clones and lacks some. The data contain hundreds of thousands of clones, about 95% of them seen just once; the ten biggest clones take up over 0.1%. The specimen was naive CD8+ T cells sorted from blood. The receptor source for this set is a woman in her thirties in good health. Each CDR3 is given with its conserved first and last residue. Each record gives: V gene, clone size, J gene, D gene, CDR3 DNA, CDR3 protein. A D gene is named only where the DNA matches it firmly. The size field is filled for only some rows; it gives once, few, many or a size class.

v_gene: TRBV5-4; abundance: once; j_gene: TRBJ2-1; d_gene: TRBD2; CDR3nt: TGTGCCTCGGCGGGGACTAGCGGGTACAATGAGCAGTTCTTC; CDR3aa: CASAGTSGYNEQFF
v_gene: TRBV28; abundance: NA; j_gene: TRBJ2-3; d_gene: NA; CDR3nt: TGTGCCAGCAGTTTATTGCCGGGTGAGATGAGCACAGATACGCAGTATTTT; CDR3aa: CASSLLPGEMSTDTQYF
v_gene: TRBV19; abundance: NA; j_gene: TRBJ2-5; d_gene: TRBD1; CDR3nt: TGTGCCAGTAGTGCGGGACAGGGAAGCGCGGAGACCCAGTACTTC; CDR3aa: CASSAGQGSAETQYF
v_gene: TRBV11-3; abundance: NA; j_gene: TRBJ2-7; d_gene: NA; CDR3nt: TGTGCCAGCAGCCATCAAGGATACGAGCAGTACTTC; CDR3aa: CASSHQGYEQYF
v_gene: TRBV6-1; abundance: NA; j_gene: TRBJ1-2; d_gene: TRBD1; CDR3nt: TGTGCCAGCAGTGAGACGGGACAGGGGGCTGATGGCTACACCTTC; CDR3aa: CASSETGQGADGYTF
v_gene: TRBV7-9; abundance: NA; j_gene: TRBJ1-1; d_gene: NA; CDR3nt: TGTGCCAGCAGCTTCCCAGGCACTGAAGCTTTCTTT; CDR3aa: CASSFPGTEAFF
v_gene: TRBV13; abundance: NA; j_gene: TRBJ2-2; d_gene: NA; CDR3nt: TGTGCCAGCAGCCTACAGGGTCAGATCACCGGGGAGCTGTTTTTT; CDR3aa: CASSLQGQITGELFF
v_gene: TRBV4-1; abundance: NA; j_gene: TRBJ2-3; d_gene: NA; CDR3nt: TGCGCCAGCAGCCCCAGAGGGCCGAGTATGACAGATACGCAGTATTTT; CDR3aa: CASSPRGPSMTDTQYF
v_gene: TRBV4-1; abundance: NA; j_gene: TRBJ2-7; d_gene: TRBD1; CDR3nt: TGCGCCAGCAGCCAAGATCGGACAGGGATCTACGAGCAGTACTTC; CDR3aa: CASSQDRTGIYEQYF
v_gene: TRBV9; abundance: NA; j_gene: TRBJ2-7; d_gene: NA; CDR3nt: TGTGCCAGCAGCCCAGCCGACAGGATCCCCTACGAGCAGTACTTC; CDR3aa: CASSPADRIPYEQYF
v_gene: TRBV4-1; abundance: NA; j_gene: TRBJ2-7; d_gene: NA; CDR3nt: TGCGCCAGCAGCCAAGGCGGGAACCCCTACGAGCAGTACTTC; CDR3aa: CASSQGGNPYEQYF
v_gene: TRBV27; abundance: NA; j_gene: TRBJ1-1; d_gene: NA; CDR3nt: TGTGCCAGCAGTTTTGGGGGATCTGAAGCTTTCTTT; CDR3aa: CASSFGGSEAFF
v_gene: TRBV19; abundance: NA; j_gene: TRBJ2-5; d_gene: NA; CDR3nt: TGTGCCAGTAGTTTGGCAGGGGGAGGCCAAGAGACCCAGTACTTC; CDR3aa: CASSLAGGGQETQYF
v_gene: TRBV7-2; abundance: NA; j_gene: TRBJ1-2; d_gene: TRBD1; CDR3nt: TGTGCCAGCAGCTCCACAGGGGTTGGCTATGGCTACACCTTC; CDR3aa: CASSSTGVGYGYTF
v_gene: TRBV2; abundance: NA; j_gene: TRBJ1-1; d_gene: NA; CDR3nt: TGTGCCAGGGGGATGAACACTGAAGCTTTCTTT; CDR3aa: CARGMNTEAFF
v_gene: TRBV28; abundance: NA; j_gene: TRBJ1-1; d_gene: TRBD1; CDR3nt: TGTGCCAGCAGTAAACGACAGGGCGCGGGCACTGAAGCTTTCTTT; CDR3aa: CASSKRQGAGTEAFF
v_gene: TRBV7-9; abundance: NA; j_gene: TRBJ2-1; d_gene: NA; CDR3nt: TGTGCCAGCAGCTTAAAGTCAGGTAGCAATGAGCAGTTCTTC; CDR3aa: CASSLKSGSNEQFF
v_gene: TRBV5-4; abundance: once; j_gene: TRBJ2-1; d_gene: NA; CDR3nt: TGTGCCAGCAGCTTTAACAATGAGCAGTTCTTC; CDR3aa: CASSFNNEQFF
v_gene: TRBV30; abundance: NA; j_gene: TRBJ2-1; d_gene: NA; CDR3nt: TGTGCCTGGAGGGCCCCTCTAAATGAGCAGTTCTTC; CDR3aa: CAWRAPLNEQFF
v_gene: TRBV7-9; abundance: NA; j_gene: TRBJ2-1; d_gene: TRBD2; CDR3nt: TGTGCCAGCAGCTCCTCAGGGACTAGCGGGAGTCGGAATGAGCAGTTCTTC; CDR3aa: CASSSSGTSGSRNEQFF
v_gene: TRBV28; abundance: NA; j_gene: TRBJ2-3; d_gene: TRBD1; CDR3nt: TGTGCCAGCAGTTCAGGGGACAGCCCGCCAGATACGCAGTATTTT; CDR3aa: CASSSGDSPPDTQYF
v_gene: TRBV7-9; abundance: NA; j_gene: TRBJ2-1; d_gene: TRBD2; CDR3nt: TGTGCCAGCAGCTCGCGAACCAGAGGGACTAGCGGGATCAACAATGAGCAGTTCTTC; CDR3aa: CASSSRTRGTSGINNEQFF
v_gene: TRBV2; abundance: once; j_gene: TRBJ2-7; d_gene: NA; CDR3nt: TGTGCCAGCAGTGAATCCGAGGGGACCCCCTCCTACGAGCAGTACTTC; CDR3aa: CASSESEGTPSYEQYF
v_gene: TRBV30; abundance: NA; j_gene: TRBJ1-2; d_gene: TRBD1; CDR3nt: TGTGCCTGGAGTTCCGGGACAGGGGCGGGCTACACCTTC; CDR3aa: CAWSSGTGAGYTF
v_gene: TRBV4-1; abundance: NA; j_gene: TRBJ2-7; d_gene: NA; CDR3nt: TGCGCCAGCAGCCACAACAGGGCGTACGAGCAGTACTTC; CDR3aa: CASSHNRAYEQYF
v_gene: TRBV27; abundance: NA; j_gene: TRBJ2-7; d_gene: TRBD1; CDR3nt: TGTGCCAGCAGTTTAACAGGGGTCCCCTACGAGCAGTACTTC; CDR3aa: CASSLTGVPYEQYF
v_gene: TRBV7-8; abundance: NA; j_gene: TRBJ1-1; d_gene: NA; CDR3nt: TGTGCCACCGCATTCAGGCGGAACACTGAAGCTTTCTTT; CDR3aa: CATAFRRNTEAFF
v_gene: TRBV5-4; abundance: NA; j_gene: TRBJ2-7; d_gene: TRBD2; CDR3nt: TGTGCCAGCAGCGGACCTACTAGCGGGAGGTTATACGAGCAGTACTTC; CDR3aa: CASSGPTSGRLYEQYF
v_gene: TRBV6-1; abundance: NA; j_gene: TRBJ1-1; d_gene: TRBD1; CDR3nt: TGTGCCAGCAGTGTTTACAGGGGTTCGAACACTGAAGCTTTCTTT; CDR3aa: CASSVYRGSNTEAFF
v_gene: TRBV7-9; abundance: NA; j_gene: TRBJ1-2; d_gene: NA; CDR3nt: TGTGCCAGCAGCCCAACACAGGGAAACTATGGCTACACCTTC; CDR3aa: CASSPTQGNYGYTF
v_gene: TRBV27; abundance: NA; j_gene: TRBJ2-7; d_gene: NA; CDR3nt: TGTGCCAGCAGTGCCCAACAGATCCACCCTACCTACGAGCAGTACTTC; CDR3aa: CASSAQQIHPTYEQYF
v_gene: TRBV27; abundance: NA; j_gene: TRBJ2-5; d_gene: NA; CDR3nt: TGTGCCAGCGGACAAGAATTAGAGACCCAGTACTTC; CDR3aa: CASGQELETQYF
v_gene: TRBV19; abundance: NA; j_gene: TRBJ1-1; d_gene: NA; CDR3nt: TGTGCCAGTAGTACGCAGGCGAACACTGAAGCTTTCTTT; CDR3aa: CASSTQANTEAFF
v_gene: TRBV20-1; abundance: NA; j_gene: TRBJ2-7; d_gene: NA; CDR3nt: TGCAGTGCTAGGCCATTGGGCGAGCAGTACTTC; CDR3aa: CSARPLGEQYF
v_gene: TRBV10-2; abundance: NA; j_gene: TRBJ2-5; d_gene: TRBD2; CDR3nt: TGCGCCAGCAAGGGCGACCCGGGGGGAGAGACCCAGTACTTC; CDR3aa: CASKGDPGGETQYF
v_gene: TRBV28; abundance: NA; j_gene: TRBJ2-7; d_gene: NA; CDR3nt: TGTGCCAGCAGTCCACTGAGCTCCTACGAGCAGTACTTC; CDR3aa: CASSPLSSYEQYF
v_gene: TRBV13; abundance: NA; j_gene: TRBJ2-3; d_gene: NA; CDR3nt: TGTGCCAGCAGCTTAGGGCAGGGTAGGGCAGATACGCAGTATTTT; CDR3aa: CASSLGQGRADTQYF
v_gene: TRBV6-1; abundance: NA; j_gene: TRBJ1-5; d_gene: TRBD1; CDR3nt: TGTGCCAGCAGACAGGGGTTTCAGCCCCAGCATTTT; CDR3aa: CASRQGFQPQHF
v_gene: TRBV10-3; abundance: NA; j_gene: TRBJ1-2; d_gene: NA; CDR3nt: TGTGCCATCAGTGAGGCGCCTGCTAACTATGGCTACACCTTC; CDR3aa: CAISEAPANYGYTF
v_gene: TRBV28; abundance: NA; j_gene: TRBJ2-1; d_gene: TRBD1; CDR3nt: TGTGCCAGCAGTCCAGGACAGGGGGCTTTATCCTACAATGAGCAGTTCTTC; CDR3aa: CASSPGQGALSYNEQFF
v_gene: TRBV28; abundance: NA; j_gene: TRBJ1-5; d_gene: NA; CDR3nt: TGTGCCAGCAGTCCGACAGCGAATCAGCCCCAGCATTTT; CDR3aa: CASSPTANQPQHF
v_gene: TRBV7-9; abundance: NA; j_gene: TRBJ2-6; d_gene: TRBD1; CDR3nt: TGTGCCAGCAGTTTTACCGGGACAGATCTCTCTGGGGCCAACGTCCTGACTTTC; CDR3aa: CASSFTGTDLSGANVLTF
v_gene: TRBV5-4; abundance: NA; j_gene: TRBJ2-7; d_gene: TRBD1; CDR3nt: TGTGCCAGCAGGGCCGGGACAGGGGTGGGCGAGCAGTACTTC; CDR3aa: CASRAGTGVGEQYF
v_gene: TRBV6-5; abundance: NA; j_gene: TRBJ2-7; d_gene: NA; CDR3nt: TGTGCCAGCAGCCCTGGACTATTTGCCTACGAGCAGTACTTC; CDR3aa: CASSPGLFAYEQYF
v_gene: TRBV28; abundance: NA; j_gene: TRBJ2-3; d_gene: NA; CDR3nt: TGTGCCAGCAGTTTATTAGGTACGCAGTATTTT; CDR3aa: CASSLLGTQYF